One sample yielded the 26 T cell receptor beta chains listed below, sequenced in a study of blood T cell repertoires in COVID-19. Sequencing was performed with immunoSEQ multiplex PCR; in TCRdb, only in-frame clones are kept and a portion is missing. Altogether fewer than 400,000 clones are present, 87% being singletons, with the ten largest covering 10%. Input material: PBMCs or T cells enriched from blood (not recorded which). Receptor source: a woman aged 45-59 years who had recovered from COVID-19.

V is TRBV27 and J is TRBJ2-1, with a possible D match to TRBD2 (7 bases). The germline V gene encodes CDR1 MNHEY and CDR2 SMNVEV (reference sequence). The V end was cut by 3 bases, the J end by 2 bases, with 11 bases between. This CDR3 spans 15 amino acids. The CDR3 nucleotides are TGTGCCAGCAGTTTTTCGGGGGGCACCTACAATGAGCAGTTCTTC. This encodes CASSFSGGTYNEQFF.

The chain combines TRBV12-5 with TRBJ1-1, with 7 bases identical to TRBD1. The junction had 7 bases not matched to a gene; V was cut back by 0 bases and J by 3 bases. There are 16 residues in the CDR3. Germline CDR1 is LGHNT and CDR2 is FRNRAP. Here the CDR3 reads CASGLVPRDSDTEAFF. The DNA of the CDR3 is TGTGCTAGTGGTTTGGTCCCCCGGGACAGTGACACTGAAGCTTTCTTT. Full variable domain (remainder filled in from reference TRBV12-5 and TRBJ1-1): DARVTQTPRHKVTEMGQEVTMRCQPILGHNTVFWYRQTMMQGLELLAYFRNRAPLDDSGMPKDRFSAEMPDATLATLKIQPSEPRDSAVYFCASGLVPRDSDTEAFFGQGTRLTVV.

This chain uses TRBV27 with TRBJ1-2; TRBD1 aligns across 10 bases. The V and J ends lost 0 bases and 0 bases, in that order; junction bases with no gene match: 7. CDR3 length: 18 amino acids. The V gene's germline CDR1 is MNHEY and CDR2 SMNVEV (reference sequence). This CDR3 is CASSLSLPGQGANYGYTF. The DNA of the CDR3 is TGTGCCAGCAGTTTATCTCTCCCCGGACAGGGGGCTAACTATGGCTACACCTTC.

CDR3 sequence: CASSLGVVRGLDEQYF. CDR3 DNA: TGTGCCAGCAGCTTAGGAGTGGTCAGGGGGCTTGACGAGCAGTACTTC. The chain employs TRBV7-2 and TRBJ2-7; 8 bases match TRBD1. This CDR3 has 16 residues. The germline V gene has CDR1 SGHTA and CDR2 FQGNSA. Germline trimming cut 1 base from V and 5 bases from J; bases unmatched to any gene: 10. The variable domain in full, completed from reference TRBV7-2 and TRBJ2-7, reads GAGVSQSPSNKVTEKGKDVELRCDPISGHTALYWYRQSLGQGLEFLIYFQGNSAPDKSGLPSDRFSAERTGGSVSTLTIQRTQQEDSAVYLCASSLGVVRGLDEQYFGPGTRLTVT.

The genes are TRBV9 and TRBJ2-5; 12 positions match TRBD2. Germline CDR1 and CDR2: SGDLS and YYNGEE. The length of the CDR3 is 16 residues. The V gene end was trimmed by 0 bases and the J gene end by 3 bases; junction bases not matched to a gene: 3. Here the CDR3 DNA reads TGTGCCAGCAGCGTAGAATGGACTAGCGGGGAAGAGACCCAGTACTTC. Amino acids: CASSVEWTSGEETQYF.

This clone was detected only a few times. This chain joins TRBV27 and TRBJ2-1, with TRBD2 as a possible D gene (6 bases). V shed 1 base and J shed 8 bases, with 15 bases lying between them. CDR1 and CDR2 (germline): MNHEY, SMNVEV (reference sequence). There are 15 residues in the CDR3. As DNA, the CDR3 is TGTGCCAGCAGTTTATACCCCGGGGGTCCCGATGAGCAGTTCTTC. It codes for CASSLYPGGPDEQFF.

The chain couples TRBV7-2 to TRBJ2-5; a weak D match, TRBD2 (6 bases). This CDR3 comprises 15 residues. Germline CDR1 SGHTA, CDR2 FQGNSA. The ends were cut back, 3 bases at V and 5 bases at J, with 16 bases in the middle. CDR3 sequence (DNA): TGTGCCAGCAGCTTTCAGTGGAGCCGGGAGGAGACCCAGTACTTC. Amino acid sequence: CASSFQWSREETQYF. The complete variable domain, with remaining parts taken from reference TRBV7-2 and TRBJ2-5, reads GAGVSQSPSNKVTEKGKDVELRCDPISGHTALYWYRQSLGQGLEFLIYFQGNSAPDKSGLPSDRFSAERTGGSVSTLTIQRTQQEDSAVYLCASSFQWSREETQYFGPGTRLLVL.

The chain is built from TRBV6-4 and TRBJ1-1; 10 positions match TRBD1. Per germline, CDR1 MRHNA and CDR2 SNTAGT. The V gene end was trimmed by 9 bases and the J gene end by 9 bases; junction bases not matched to a gene: 7. CDR3 length equals 12 residues. Written as DNA, the CDR3 is TGTGCCAGGGACAGGGGGTCACCAAAAGCTTTCTTT. Its translation: CARDRGSPKAFF.

J is TRBJ1-1 and V is TRBV4-1, with 11 positions matching TRBD1. This CDR3 is built from 15 residues. Germline CDR1 reads MGHRA; CDR2 reads YSYEKL. V gave up 3 bases and J gave up 4 bases; unmatched junction bases: 4. The CDR3 DNA is TGCGCCAGCAGCCATCGGGACAGGGGGGGCACTGAAGCTTTCTTT. This sequence encodes CASSHRDRGGTEAFF.

This sequence joins TRBV19 and TRBJ2-5; a possible D gene is TRBD2 (6 bases). The CDR3 length is 13 residues. Germline CDR1 reads LNHDA; CDR2 reads SQIVND (reference sequence). The V end was cut by 5 bases, the J end by 4 bases, with 11 bases between. In nucleotides, the CDR3 is TGTGCCAGTAGTTTGGCTAGCGTAGAGACCCAGTACTTC. Encoded protein: CASSLASVETQYF.

This rearrangement joins TRBV29-1 to TRBJ1-1; no clear D. Trimming cost V 3 bases and J 5 bases, with 13 bases left between them. The CDR3 loop spans 13 amino acids. Germline assignment: CDR1 SQVTM and CDR2 ANQGSEA. The CDR3 nucleotides are TGCAGCGTTGAGAGGGTAGGGTTGACTGAAGCTTTCTTT. Translation: CSVERVGLTEAFF.

The chain employs TRBV4-1 and TRBJ2-3; possible D gene TRBD2, 6 bases. From germline, CDR1 is MGHRA and CDR2 YSYEKL. This CDR3 is built from 17 residues. The V end was cut by 0 bases, the J end by 8 bases, with 21 bases between. The CDR3 DNA sequence: TGCGCCAGCAGCCAAGAACTGGGACTCGCCGTCGGGGGTACGCAGTATTTT. This encodes CASSQELGLAVGGTQYF.

The chain carries TRBV18 and TRBJ1-5; D gene unclear. Trimming cost V 6 bases and J 2 bases, with 11 bases left between them. CDR1 and CDR2 from the germline V gene are KGHSH and LQKENI. This CDR3 is built from 14 residues. CDR3 nucleotide sequence: TGTGCCAGCTCCGCCGGGGATGGCAATCAGCCCCAGCATTTT. This gives the protein CASSAGDGNQPQHF.

The chain couples TRBV18 to TRBJ1-2; 7 bases are shared with TRBD1. The trim removed 4 bases at V and 4 bases at J, leaving 9 bases unmatched. In germline, CDR1 is KGHSH, CDR2 LQKENI. This CDR3 has 15 amino acids. In DNA form, the CDR3 reads TGTGCCAGCTCACGAGAACCGACAGGGTCCTATGGCTACACCTTC. It translates to CASSREPTGSYGYTF.

The chain uses TRBV7-8 and TRBJ2-7; D is perhaps TRBD2 (7 bases). Per germline, CDR1 SGHVS and CDR2 FQNEAQ. V lost 5 bases and J lost 2, with 19 bases in between. The CDR3 loop spans 16 amino acids. CDR3 region: CASSVDPTGTTYEQYF. The CDR3 coding sequence is TGTGCCAGCAGCGTAGACCCTACAGGGACTACCTACGAGCAGTACTTC.

The chain uses TRBV5-8 and TRBJ2-7; D may be TRBD1 (5 bases). CDR3 length: 15 residues. Germline V gene lookup returns CDR1 SGHTS and CDR2 YDEGEE. Deletions cut 1 base from V and 3 bases from J, with 14 bases between. The CDR3 coding sequence is TGTGCCAGCAGCTTGTTTTCGGCAGGGTTCTACGAGCAGTACTTC. Its translation: CASSLFSAGFYEQYF.

The V and J genes are TRBV6-2 or TRBV6-3 and TRBJ1-6; TRBD1 matches at 7 bases. The V segment lost 2 bases and the J segment 9 bases; nucleotides outside the gene matches: 13. CDR3 length: 17 amino acids. Germline values: CDR1 MNHEY, CDR2 SVGEGT. CDR3 region: CASSYPSMDRLSSPLHF. CDR3 DNA sequence: TGTGCCAGCAGTTACCCTTCCATGGACAGGCTGAGTTCACCCCTCCACTTT.

This chain connects TRBV7-2 to TRBJ1-6, with D perhaps TRBD1 (5 bases). Looked up from germline, CDR1 is SGHTA and CDR2 is FQGNSA. Trimming removed 1 base at V and 12 bases at J, with 7 bases between. The CDR3 length is 12 residues. CDR3 sequence reads: CASSLGGGPLHF. CDR3 coding DNA: TGTGCCAGCAGCTTAGGGGGCGGACCCCTCCACTTT.

The gene calls are TRBV5-1 and TRBJ2-5; 7 bases agree with TRBD1. The germline V gene encodes CDR1 SGHRS and CDR2 YFSETQ. CDR3 length equals 13 residues. The J segment lost 4 bases and the V segment lost 6 bases, leaving 6 bases of the junction unmatched. CDR3 residues: CASTKGAGETQYF. DNA of the CDR3: TGCGCCAGCACCAAGGGGGCTGGAGAGACCCAGTACTTC. Together with reference TRBV5-1 and TRBJ2-5, the CDR3 gives the full variable domain: KAGVTQTPRYLIKTRGQQVTLSCSPISGHRSVSWYQQTPGQGLQFLFEYFSETQRNKGNFPGRFSGRQFSNSRSEMNVSTLELGDSALYLCASTKGAGETQYFGPGTRLLVL.

This clone occurred a few times. This rearrangement joins TRBV29-1 to TRBJ2-6; possibly TRBD1 for D (5 bases). The V and J ends lost 7 bases and 0 bases respectively, with 13 bases between them. Germline loops: CDR1 SQVTM, CDR2 ANQGSEA. The CDR3 is 15 residues long. The CDR3 sequence: CSAIVRVSGANVLTF. CDR3 DNA sequence: TGCAGCGCCATCGTCAGGGTCTCTGGGGCCAACGTCCTGACTTTC. Combining the CDR3 with reference TRBV29-1 and TRBJ2-6 gives the whole variable domain SAVISQKPSRDICQRGTSLTIQCQVDSQVTMMFWYRQQPGQSLTLIATANQGSEATYESGFVIDKFPISRPNLTFSTLTVSNMSPEDSSIYLCSAIVRVSGANVLTFGAGSRLTVL.

The rearrangement uses TRBV28 and TRBJ2-3; D uncertain. The germline V gene encodes CDR1 MDHEN and CDR2 SYDVKM. CDR3 length: 13 amino acids. Trimming pared 5 bases from V and 5 bases from J, leaving 11 bases between. The CDR3 sequence: CASSTYREDTQYF. The CDR3 DNA reads as TGTGCCAGCAGTACTTACAGAGAAGATACGCAGTATTTT.

V is TRBV30 and J is TRBJ1-1; D uncertain. The CDR3 is 17 amino acids. Looked up from germline, CDR1 is GTSNPN and CDR2 is SVGIG (reference sequence). Trimming removed 0 bases from V and 5 bases from J, with 22 bases in between. The CDR3 sequence is CAWSVRMGVARRTEAFF. CDR3 nucleotide sequence: TGTGCCTGGAGTGTTCGGATGGGCGTGGCCCGAAGGACTGAAGCTTTCTTT.

V is TRBV27 and J is TRBJ1-6, with D unresolved. The CDR3 totals 14 residues. Germline V gives CDR1 MNHEY, CDR2 SMNVEV (reference sequence). Trimming left V 5 bases short and J 11 bases short, with 16 bases between. The CDR3 bases are TGTGCCAGCAGTGAACGGGGAATGAAGGCACCCCTCCACTTT. Translation: CASSERGMKAPLHF.

This chain uses TRBV12-3 or TRBV12-4 with TRBJ2-3; TRBD1 matches 7 bases. This CDR3 spans 13 amino acids. With 6 bases clipped from V and 6 bases from J, the junction kept 6 bases outside the gene matches. The DNA for the CDR3 is TGTGCCAGCAGCTTAACAGGGGCGGATACGCAGTATTTT. The encoded protein is CASSLTGADTQYF.

CDR3 sequence: CASSHDTYQPQHF. CDR3 DNA sequence: TGTGCCAGCAGTCACGACACATATCAGCCCCAGCATTTT. The V and J genes are TRBV27 and TRBJ1-5; D uncertain. The V end was cut by 5 bases, the J end by 5 bases, with 10 bases between. The CDR3 runs 13 residues. Per germline, CDR1 MNHEY and CDR2 SMNVEV (reference sequence).

Only one count was recorded for this clone. The chain uses TRBV15 and TRBJ1-5, with TRBD1 matching over 9 bases. Losses at the gene ends were 3 bases for V and 4 bases for J; bases not matched to a gene: 10. The CDR3 has 17 residues. CDR1 and CDR2 from the germline V gene are LNHNV and YYDKDF (reference sequence). The DNA for the CDR3 is TGTGCCACCAGCAGCGCCATATCCGGGACAGGGAATCAGCCCCAGCATTTT. Residues: CATSSAISGTGNQPQHF.